This T cell receptor (beta chain) originates from a study of shared clonotypes between healthy human individuals. Remarks on this clone: The antigen is undetermined.

In the CD4+ fraction, cells were divided into CD45RA+ naive and CD45RA-negative memory subsets. The V end was cut by 2 bases, the J end by 0 bases, with 6 bases between. The germline CDR1 and CDR2 sequences are LNHDA and SQIVND (reference sequence). The CDR3 has 14 residues. Sorted-subset replicate PCRs used around 200 ng DNA, around 31,000 T cell genomes. Sequencing used immunoSEQ multiplex PCR; TCRdb keeps in-frame clones, though not all of them. The data show roughly 2.5 million clones, approximately 90% seen once. Study-level findings and limits: The authors sampled blood alone, and tissue repertoires likely differ. Among four donors, roughly 5% of naive CD4 clonotypes were found in common.

J is TRBJ2-3 and V is TRBV19; either TRBD1 or TRBD2 may fit D (5 bases each). The sequencing input was naive CD4+ T cells sorted from blood. Subset defined: CD45RA+ positively selected. This receptor was identified in a man between 18 and 35 years old in good health. In DNA form, the CDR3 reads TGTGCCAGTAGTATAAGGGACAGCACAGATACGCAGTATTTT. Amino acid sequence: CASSIRDSTDTQYF.